The entry below describes one T cell receptor (beta chain). The CDR3 extends over 13 amino acids. V gave up 6 bases and J gave up 3 bases, with 11 bases separating them. Looked up from germline, CDR1 is MNHEY and CDR2 is SMNVEV (reference sequence). Profiling relied on immunoSEQ multiplex PCR, and the TCRdb table lists in-frame clones only, not all of them. Among approximately 210,000 clones, roughly 88% were seen once, and the ten largest hold more than 1.4%. These data are taken from a study of blood T cell repertoires in COVID-19. The wider study: The samples span acute and convalescent COVID-19 from the United States, Italy and Spain. PBMCs, B-cell-depleted T cells, or T cells provided the cDNA or gDNA that made up the material.

Sequenced: peripheral blood. This receptor was obtained from a man aged 18 to 30 with active or convalescent COVID-19. This sequence joins TRBV27 and TRBJ1-1, with D perhaps matching TRBD1 (6 bases). This chain's CDR3 is CASRTQGHTEAFF. The CDR3 coding sequence is TGTGCCAGCAGGACACAGGGTCACACTGAAGCTTTCTTT.